This T cell receptor (beta chain) was profiled in a study of blood T cell repertoires in COVID-19. V dropped 5 bases and J dropped 0 bases, with 9 bases sitting between them. The CDR3 consists of 14 residues. Germline-derived CDR1 and CDR2 are KGHDR and SFDVKD. Libraries were prepared by immunoSEQ multiplex PCR; TCRdb keeps only in-frame clonotypes and omits some of them. The data show over 150,000 clones, approximately 86% seen once. The receptor's source is a man between 50 and 59 years old with active or convalescent COVID-19. The sequencing input was peripheral blood. The chain employs TRBV24-1 and TRBJ2-5; D unclear. The CDR3 region is CATSAPGDQETQYF. The CDR3 region has the DNA TGTGCCACCAGTGCCCCGGGTGACCAAGAGACCCAGTACTTC.